Below are 27 T cell receptor beta chains sequenced from a single sample in a study of blood T cell repertoires in COVID-19. Clones were read by immunoSEQ multiplex PCR, and TCRdb kept only the in-frame ones, dropping some. The sample shows about 300,000 clones, nearly 90% of them seen only once. Material for sequencing was PBMCs or T cells enriched from blood (not recorded which). These receptors came from a woman in her thirties who had recovered from COVID-19.

The V call is TRBV10-3, the J call TRBJ2-3; possibly TRBD2 for D (6 bases). This CDR3 spans 16 amino acids. Germline CDR1 reads ENHRY; CDR2 reads SYGVKD. The ends were cut back, 0 bases at V and 2 bases at J, with 12 bases in the middle. The CDR3 nucleotides read TGTGCCATCAGTGAGTCCGGGGCGGGGTACACAGATACGCAGTATTTT. Translated, it gives CAISESGAGYTDTQYF.

DNA of the CDR3: TGTGCCAGCAGCCCGACAGGGAGTGTTCAGCCCCAGCATTTT. It translates to CASSPTGSVQPQHF. This chain joins TRBV27 and TRBJ1-5; 7 nucleotides match TRBD1. Germline loops: CDR1 MNHEY, CDR2 SMNVEV (reference sequence). The ends lost 6 bases at V and 6 bases at J; junction bases unmatched: 8. The CDR3 length is 14 residues.

The J gene is TRBJ1-1, the V gene TRBV27; D gene ambiguous. Germline V gives CDR1 MNHEY, CDR2 SMNVEV (reference sequence). There are 12 residues in the CDR3. V was shortened by 6 bases and J by 2 bases, with 7 bases between the two germline ends. CDR3 residues: CASRDFNTEAFF. The CDR3 DNA follows: TGTGCCAGCAGGGACTTCAACACTGAAGCTTTCTTT.

The V call is TRBV30, the J call TRBJ1-5; tentative D call: TRBD1 (6 bases). CDR3 size: 14 residues. With 2 bases removed from V and 2 bases from J, the gap between germline ends came to 10 bases. Germline values: CDR1 GTSNPN, CDR2 SVGIG (reference sequence). The CDR3, as DNA: TGTGCCTGGAGTCGGCCAGGGGGCAATCAGCCCCAGCATTTT. Translated, it gives CAWSRPGGNQPQHF.

V gene TRBV14 combines with J gene TRBJ2-2; 8 bases line up with TRBD1. CDR1 and CDR2 (germline): SGHDN, FVKESK. Losses at the gene ends were 4 bases for V and 6 bases for J; bases not matched to a gene: 7. The CDR3 runs 15 residues. This chain's CDR3 is CASSPRTGRAGELFF. CDR3 bases: TGTGCCAGCAGCCCCAGGACAGGGCGGGCCGGGGAGCTGTTTTTT.

The genes are TRBV12-3 or TRBV12-4 and TRBJ2-3; D possibly corresponds to TRBD2 (6 bases). Trimming removed 4 bases from V and 8 bases from J, with 13 bases in between. This CDR3 has 13 residues. CDR3 region: CASSSRGETTQYF. DNA of the CDR3: TGTGCCAGCAGTTCCCGCGGGGAGACTACGCAGTATTTT.

This chain links TRBV7-6 with TRBJ2-5; D possibly corresponds to TRBD1 (6 bases). The CDR3 contains 15 residues. The V gene lost 3 bases and the J gene lost 1 base, with 12 bases spanning the gap. The germline V gene encodes CDR1 SGHVS and CDR2 FNYEAQ. CDR3 residues: CASSFPRGIQETQYF. CDR3 coding DNA: TGTGCCAGCAGCTTTCCCAGGGGAATCCAAGAGACCCAGTACTTC.

This chain connects TRBV19 to TRBJ1-2; 7 bases match TRBD1. CDR3 length: 15 residues. The ends lost 2 bases at V and 7 bases at J; junction bases unmatched: 10. CDR1 and CDR2 (germline): LNHDA, SQIVND (reference sequence). CDR3 coding DNA: TGTGCCAGTAGTATACGGGACAGAGGATCCGGTGGCTACACCTTC. Translating it yields CASSIRDRGSGGYTF.

The chain couples TRBV5-5 to TRBJ2-2, with D perhaps TRBD1 (5 bases). Trimming shortened V by 6 bases and J by 0 bases, and 12 bases separated the two germline ends. Germline CDR1 and CDR2: SGHKS and YYEKEE (reference sequence). The CDR3 length is 15 residues. For the CDR3, the DNA is TGTGCCAGCACGGAAGGGGCCGCGAACACCGGGGAGCTGTTTTTT. This translates into CASTEGAANTGELFF.

This rearrangement joins TRBV5-8 to TRBJ2-1; 10 bases fit TRBD2. J lost 5 bases, V lost 0 bases, and 5 bases had no gene match. The CDR3 extends over 16 amino acids. Looked up from germline, CDR1 is SGHTS and CDR2 is YDEGEE. The CDR3 spells CASSLGGLAGDNEQFF. Written as DNA, the CDR3 is TGTGCCAGCAGCTTGGGGGGCCTAGCGGGGGACAATGAGCAGTTCTTC.

The CDR3: CALDRGRINEQFF. DNA of the CDR3: TGTGCCCTGGACAGGGGGCGAATAAATGAGCAGTTCTTC. This chain uses TRBV30 with TRBJ2-1; TRBD1 agrees at 11 bases. The CDR3 is 13 amino acids. Losses at the gene ends were 8 bases for V and 7 bases for J; bases not matched to a gene: 7. Germline-derived CDR1 and CDR2 are GTSNPN and SVGIG (reference sequence).

The chain joins TRBV2 to TRBJ1-2; 7 bases are a match to TRBD1. Germline V gene lookup returns CDR1 SNHLY and CDR2 FYNNEI. V lost 2 bases and J lost 6; bases outside the gene matches: 3. There are 13 residues in the CDR3. CDR3 protein: CASSERQGDGYTF. The CDR3 bases are TGTGCCAGCAGTGAAAGGCAGGGGGATGGCTACACCTTC.

In DNA form, the CDR3 reads TGTGCCTGGATAGGGGGACAGGTGAACACTGAAGCTTTCTTT. Residues: CAWIGGQVNTEAFF. The genes are TRBV30 and TRBJ1-1, with 8 bases matching TRBD1. The CDR3 sequence is 14 residues long. Germline V gene lookup returns CDR1 GTSNPN and CDR2 SVGIG (reference sequence). The ends lost 4 bases at V and 0 bases at J; junction bases unmatched: 4.

The chain combines TRBV30 with TRBJ1-3; D unclear. This CDR3 region has 18 residues. The ends were cut back, 2 bases at V and 0 bases at J, with 20 bases in the middle. Looked up from germline, CDR1 is GTSNPN and CDR2 is SVGIG (reference sequence). The CDR3 loop is CAWSRVWVDGNSGNTIYF. The CDR3 coding sequence is TGTGCCTGGAGTCGGGTTTGGGTAGACGGAAACTCTGGAAACACCATATATTTT.

The CDR3 spells CATSRVGAGMNIQYF. The CDR3 DNA follows: TGTGCCACCAGCAGAGTGGGGGCAGGGATGAACATTCAGTACTTC. This chain connects TRBV15 to TRBJ2-4; tentatively, D is TRBD1 (6 bases). The germline V gene encodes CDR1 LNHNV and CDR2 YYDKDF (reference sequence). The CDR3 spans 15 residues. V was cut by 1 base and J by 7 bases, with 14 bases left in between. Together with reference TRBV15 and TRBJ2-4, the CDR3 gives the full variable domain: DAMVIQNPRYQVTQFGKPVTLSCSQTLNHNVMYWYQQKSSQAPKLLFHYYDKDFNNEADTPDNFQSRRPNTSFCFLDIRSPGLGDTAMYLCATSRVGAGMNIQYFGAGTRLSVL.

The chain joins TRBV19 to TRBJ2-3; 11 bases agree with TRBD1. Germline V CDR1 and CDR2: LNHDA, SQIVND (reference sequence). The CDR3 extends over 15 amino acids. The trim removed 5 bases at V and 6 bases at J, leaving 7 bases unmatched. CDR3 bases: TGTGCCAGTAGTTGGTCCGGACAGGGGGCGGATACGCAGTATTTT. It is translated as CASSWSGQGADTQYF.

The J gene is TRBJ2-3, the V gene TRBV19; perhaps TRBD2 as D (5 bases). Germline V gives CDR1 LNHDA, CDR2 SQIVND (reference sequence). The CDR3 has 17 residues. Trimming cost V 2 bases and J 0 bases, with 15 bases left between them. The CDR3 region is CASSISVARLSTDTQYF. The CDR3, as DNA: TGTGCCAGTAGTATATCGGTAGCGAGACTAAGCACAGATACGCAGTATTTT.

This clone was seen a handful of times. The chain couples TRBV10-3 to TRBJ1-2; TRBD1 matches 9 bases. The CDR3 extends over 15 amino acids. With V trimmed by 7 bases and J by 3 bases, 9 bases remained unmatched. Germline values: CDR1 ENHRY, CDR2 SYGVKD. The CDR3 sequence is CAINAGQGNHYGYTF. CDR3 in DNA: TGTGCCATCAATGCAGGACAGGGGAACCACTATGGCTACACCTTC.

This clone was observed a few times. The chain joins TRBV30 to TRBJ1-6, with D possibly matching TRBD1 (6 bases). This CDR3 spans 11 amino acids. Germline-derived CDR1 and CDR2 are GTSNPN and SVGIG (reference sequence). V was pared by 5 bases and J by 15 bases, with 14 bases between. The CDR3: CAWDRTQGLHF. The DNA for the CDR3 is TGTGCCTGGGACAGGACACAGGGCCTCCACTTT.

The CDR3 nucleotides read TGTGCCAGCAGCCAAGAGTTGGCGGGGGGCAGGCCTGGAAACACCATATATTTT. Protein product: CASSQELAGGRPGNTIYF. This chain uses TRBV4-2 with TRBJ1-3, with a weak D call TRBD1 (6 bases). V gave up 0 bases and J gave up 2 bases, with 17 bases separating them. This CDR3 spans 18 amino acids. The germline V gene has CDR1 LGHNA and CDR2 YNFKEQ.

V and J are TRBV6-2 or TRBV6-3 and TRBJ2-1, with TRBD2 identical over 10 bases. V shed 2 bases, J shed 3 bases, and the junction held 16 bases outside the gene matches. The CDR3 covers 20 residues. The germline V gene encodes CDR1 MNHEY and CDR2 SVGEGT. This chain's CDR3 is CASSYRSSGGPIPHYNEQFF. The CDR3 region has the DNA TGTGCCAGCAGTTACAGGTCTAGCGGGGGACCCATTCCCCACTACAATGAGCAGTTCTTC.

Only one count was recorded for this clone. The rearrangement uses TRBV19 and TRBJ1-1; no reliable D call. This CDR3 is built from 12 residues. Germline V gene lookup returns CDR1 LNHDA and CDR2 SQIVND (reference sequence). V was cut by 11 bases and J by 1 base, with 11 bases left in between. DNA of the CDR3: TGTGCCTCTAACGATGGGAACACTGAAGCTTTCTTT. It codes for CASNDGNTEAFF. The full variable domain, completed using reference TRBV19 and TRBJ1-1, is DGGITQSPKYLFRKEGQNVTLSCEQNLNHDAMYWYRQDPGQGLRLIYYSQIVNDFQKGDIAEGYSVSREKKESFPLTVTSAQKNPTAFYLCASNDGNTEAFFGQGTRLTVV.

The chain employs TRBV7-8 and TRBJ1-1; 7 bases are a match to TRBD1. In germline, CDR1 is SGHVS, CDR2 FQNEAQ. This CDR3 has 13 amino acids. The V gene end was trimmed by 5 bases and the J gene end by 6 bases; junction bases not matched to a gene: 6. The CDR3 bases are TGTGCCAGCAGCCACGACAGGGAGGCTGAAGCTTTCTTT. Translated: CASSHDREAEAFF.

CDR3 coding DNA: TGTGCCAGCAGTGTCCGGGACACTGGCCCTTATGGCTACACCTTC. The encoded protein is CASSVRDTGPYGYTF. The chain couples TRBV6-2 or TRBV6-3 to TRBJ1-2, with D perhaps matching TRBD1 (6 bases). The germline V gene encodes CDR1 MNHEY and CDR2 SVGEGT. Between the trimmed V and J ends, which lost 5 bases and 5 bases, there was a span of 18 bases. The length of the CDR3 is 15 residues.

The rearrangement joins TRBV4-2 to TRBJ1-1; tentatively, D is TRBD1 (5 bases). V was trimmed by 3 bases and J by 4 bases, leaving 12 bases between them. The CDR3 is 14 amino acids. CDR1 and CDR2 from the germline V gene are LGHNA and YNFKEQ. The chain's CDR3 is CASSHLQGATEAFF. CDR3 DNA sequence: TGTGCCAGCAGCCACCTGCAGGGCGCCACTGAAGCTTTCTTT.

The rearrangement uses TRBV19 and TRBJ2-7; TRBD2 is a possible D gene (6 bases). There are 13 residues in the CDR3. Germline CDR1 and CDR2: LNHDA and SQIVND (reference sequence). Trimming pared 5 bases from V and 2 bases from J, leaving 10 bases between. The CDR3 region has the DNA TGTGCCAGTAGTCAGCCGGGGGCCTACGAGCAGTACTTC. This sequence encodes CASSQPGAYEQYF.

J is TRBJ2-1 and V is TRBV14; 11 positions match TRBD1. Germline CDR1 is SGHDN and CDR2 is FVKESK. The CDR3 has 16 residues. Losses at the gene ends were 4 bases for V and 9 bases for J; bases not matched to a gene: 11. The CDR3 reads CASSPKRGQGDTEQFF. CDR3 nucleotides: TGTGCCAGCAGCCCTAAACGGGGACAGGGGGACACTGAGCAGTTCTTC. The entire variable domain, with the rest obtained from reference TRBV14 and TRBJ2-1, is as follows: EAGVTQFPSHSVIEKGQTVTLRCDPISGHDNLYWYRRVMGKEIKFLLHFVKESKQDESGMPNNRFLAERTGGTYSTLKVQPAELEDSGVYFCASSPKRGQGDTEQFFGPGTRLTVL.